The 27 T cell receptor beta chains given below trace back to one sample, sequenced in a study of blood T cell repertoires in COVID-19. Profiled with immunoSEQ multiplex PCR; TCRdb holds only in-frame clones, not every one. The sample has fewer than 75,000 clones, 70% to 90% seen once; the top ten hold around 4.4%. Input material: peripheral blood. The receptors were gathered from a man aged 45-60 years with active COVID-19.

The rearrangement joins TRBV9 to TRBJ2-1; 11 nucleotides match TRBD2. Losses at the gene ends were 6 bases for V and 2 bases for J; bases not matched to a gene: 13. Germline V gives CDR1 SGDLS, CDR2 YYNGEE. The length of the CDR3 is 18 residues. CDR3 loop: CASTRSGLAVLPYNEQFF. CDR3 nucleotides: TGTGCCAGCACCCGTTCGGGACTAGCGGTTCTTCCCTACAATGAGCAGTTCTTC.

The rearrangement joins TRBV30 to TRBJ1-2; a weak D match, TRBD1 (6 bases). Trimming removed 3 bases from V and 7 bases from J, with 12 bases in between. CDR1 and CDR2 (germline): GTSNPN, SVGIG (reference sequence). This CDR3 region has 12 residues. The CDR3 sequence is CAWSTGSAGYTF. CDR3 DNA: TGTGCCTGGAGCACAGGGTCGGCTGGCTACACCTTC.

This clone appeared a few times. This chain connects TRBV27 to TRBJ2-7; 12 nucleotides match TRBD2. The junction had 6 bases not matched to a gene; V was cut back by 6 bases and J by 3 bases. Germline V CDR1 and CDR2: MNHEY, SMNVEV (reference sequence). The CDR3 contains 15 residues. In DNA, the CDR3 is TGTGCCAGCAGATCGACTAGCGGGAGATACTACGAGCAGTACTTC. Its protein product is CASRSTSGRYYEQYF.

This chain's CDR3 is CASSYRGGVGTEAFF. Written as DNA, the CDR3 is TGTGCCAGCAGTTACCGGGGGGGGGTTGGCACTGAAGCTTTCTTT. The chain uses TRBV6-2 or TRBV6-3 and TRBJ1-1; D perhaps matches TRBD1 (5 bases). This CDR3 spans 15 amino acids. V was trimmed by 2 bases and J by 4 bases, leaving 14 bases between them. CDR1 and CDR2 (germline): MNHEY, SVGEGT.

V is TRBV19 and J is TRBJ2-3, with D tentatively TRBD1 (6 bases). Germline assignment: CDR1 LNHDA and CDR2 SQIVND (reference sequence). The CDR3 has 13 residues. The germline V and J ends were trimmed by 5 bases and 3 bases, with 9 bases remaining between them. CDR3 bases: TGTGCCAGTAGTTCGACAGGAACAGATACGCAGTATTTT. Translating it yields CASSSTGTDTQYF.

This clone has only a few counts. In DNA form, the CDR3 reads TGTGCCAGCAGCTTAGAAGGGGGCTATGGCTACACCTTC. Amino acid sequence: CASSLEGGYGYTF. This chain links TRBV7-3 with TRBJ1-2, with D tentatively TRBD1 (6 bases). Per the germline V gene, CDR1 is SGHTA and CDR2 is FQGTGA. This CDR3 is 13 amino acids long. V was cut by 2 bases and J by 4 bases, with 8 bases left in between.

J is TRBJ2-7 and V is TRBV7-6; 9 nucleotides match TRBD1. The CDR3 has 18 amino acids. Germline V CDR1 and CDR2: SGHVS, FNYEAQ. V gave up 0 bases and J gave up 2 bases; unmatched junction bases: 11. The CDR3 DNA follows: TGTGCCAGCAGCTTAGCGGTGGTGCGGACAGGGGTCACCTACGAGCAGTACTTC. Translating gives CASSLAVVRTGVTYEQYF.

V and J are TRBV19 and TRBJ2-1; D not resolved. The CDR3 runs 12 residues. Germline V gives CDR1 LNHDA, CDR2 SQIVND (reference sequence). V lost 5 bases and J 8 bases, leaving 10 bases between the germline ends. The CDR3 nucleotides read TGTGCCAGTAGTCTGAGGTGGGATGAGCAGTTCTTC. This codes for CASSLRWDEQFF.

The chain employs TRBV6-5 and TRBJ2-7, with TRBD1 matching over 10 bases. Germline values: CDR1 MNHEY, CDR2 SVGAGI. The CDR3 spans 14 residues. Trimming took 2 bases from V and 7 from J; bases not matched to a gene: 5. CDR3 bases: TGTGCCAGCAGTTACCGGGACAGGGGCGGGGAGCAGTACTTC. It is translated as CASSYRDRGGEQYF.

The CDR3 protein is CASSIAGTGGNYGYTF. The CDR3 DNA reads TGTGCCAGTAGTATAGCTGGGACAGGGGGTAACTATGGCTACACCTTC. The V call is TRBV19, the J call TRBJ1-2; 11 bases fit TRBD1. Germline values: CDR1 LNHDA, CDR2 SQIVND (reference sequence). The CDR3 covers 16 residues. V was pared by 1 base and J by 1 base, with 2 bases of the junction left unmatched.

CDR3 region: CASSIRPRQAPYEQYF. The CDR3 coding sequence is TGCGCCAGCAGCATCCGACCGAGACAGGCACCCTACGAGCAGTACTTC. V is TRBV5-1 and J is TRBJ2-7; TRBD1 might be the D (6 bases). Germline loops: CDR1 SGHRS, CDR2 YFSETQ. The CDR3 length is 16 residues. V was clipped by 4 bases and J by 2 bases, with 19 bases between them.

The chain employs TRBV5-1 and TRBJ1-6; 9 nucleotides align to TRBD1. Trimming at V came to 6 bases and at J to 8 bases, leaving 9 bases not matched to a gene. Germline assignment: CDR1 SGHRS and CDR2 YFSETQ. CDR3 length equals 15 residues. The CDR3 coding sequence is TGCGCCAGCACCCCAGGGGGACAGGGCGATTCACCCCTCCACTTT. This codes for CASTPGGQGDSPLHF.

This sequence joins TRBV20-1 and TRBJ1-2, with D tentatively TRBD1 (5 bases). Trimming stripped 3 bases from V and 4 bases from J, with 9 bases between. The germline CDR1 and CDR2 sequences are DFQATT and SNEGSKA (reference sequence). The CDR3 loop spans 12 amino acids. The CDR3 DNA reads as TGCAGTGCTAGTCACAGGCTCTATGGCTACACCTTC. Its translation is CSASHRLYGYTF.

In this sample, this clone turned up once. The rearrangement joins TRBV18 to TRBJ2-1, with D perhaps matching TRBD1 (6 bases). The V and J ends lost 6 bases and 5 bases respectively, with 23 bases between them. This CDR3 comprises 17 residues. Germline CDR1 and CDR2: KGHSH and LQKENI. Here the CDR3 DNA reads TGTGCCAGCTCCCCCATTGCGACAGGCCTCAGTAACAATGAGCAGTTCTTC. Residues: CASSPIATGLSNNEQFF.

The chain has TRBV15 and TRBJ2-5; 7 bases fit TRBD2. Germline V gene sequence: CDR1 LNHNV, CDR2 YYDKDF (reference sequence). This CDR3 has 15 amino acids. V shed 0 bases and J 3 bases; nucleotides not matched to a gene: 4. CDR3 sequence reads: CATSREGRGKETQYF. The CDR3 coding sequence is TGTGCCACCAGCAGAGAGGGGAGGGGAAAAGAGACCCAGTACTTC.

J is TRBJ1-6 and V is TRBV2; D call uncertain. Germline CDR1 reads SNHLY; CDR2 reads FYNNEI. The CDR3 runs to 13 residues. The V end lost 1 base, the J end lost 7 bases, and 5 bases lay between the germline ends. CDR3 sequence reads: CASSEGANSPLHF. The DNA of the CDR3 is TGTGCCAGCAGTGAAGGGGCCAATTCACCCCTCCACTTT.

The rearrangement uses TRBV5-1 and TRBJ2-2; D unclear. The CDR3 is made up of 16 amino acids. The germline V gene has CDR1 SGHRS and CDR2 YFSETQ. V was trimmed by 5 bases and J by 1 base, leaving 15 bases between them. For the CDR3, the DNA is TGCGCCAGCAGTCTTGGGTCAGCGAGGAACACCGGGGAGCTGTTTTTT. It codes for CASSLGSARNTGELFF.

The rearrangement uses TRBV9 and TRBJ2-7, with 11 bases matching TRBD2. Germline values: CDR1 SGDLS, CDR2 YYNGEE. The J segment lost 3 bases and the V segment lost 0 bases, leaving 11 bases of the junction unmatched. This CDR3 has 18 amino acids. This CDR3 reads CASSVAGTSGSGFYEQYF. CDR3 in DNA: TGTGCCAGCAGCGTAGCTGGAACTAGCGGGAGTGGTTTCTACGAGCAGTACTTC.

The chain has TRBV5-1 and TRBJ1-6; 9 bases fit TRBD1. Per the germline V gene, CDR1 is SGHRS and CDR2 is YFSETQ. The CDR3 is 15 residues long. With 0 bases clipped from V and 6 bases from J, the junction kept 1 base outside the gene matches. The CDR3 region has the DNA TGCGCCAGCAGCTTGGGGACAGGGGCTAATTCACCCCTCCACTTT. Protein sequence: CASSLGTGANSPLHF.

V is TRBV3-1 (or the pseudogene TRBV3-2) and J is TRBJ2-7, with TRBD1 matching 11 bases. The germline V gene encodes CDR1 LGHDT and CDR2 YNNKEL (reference sequence). The J segment lost 1 base and the V segment lost 4 bases, leaving 6 bases of the junction unmatched. The CDR3 covers 16 residues. Here the CDR3 DNA reads TGTGCCAGCAGCCCAGGGGACAGGGGGAGATCCTACGAGCAGTACTTC. Translation: CASSPGDRGRSYEQYF.

V and J are TRBV7-2 and TRBJ2-7, with TRBD2 matching over 13 bases. V trimming: 4 bases; J trimming: 0 bases; junction bases outside the gene matches: 6. Per germline, CDR1 SGHTA and CDR2 FQGNSA. The CDR3 covers 17 residues. The CDR3 here is CASSYRTSGGFSYEQYF. CDR3 DNA: TGTGCCAGCAGCTACCGGACTAGCGGGGGTTTCTCCTACGAGCAGTACTTC.

The genes are TRBV2 and TRBJ2-4; D is perhaps TRBD1 (6 bases). CDR1 and CDR2 from the germline V gene are SNHLY and FYNNEI. Trimming removed 4 bases from V and 1 base from J, with 14 bases in between. CDR3 length: 16 residues. In nucleotides, the CDR3 is TGTGCCAGCAGTGCAGGGGTTGGGATGGCCAAAAACATTCAGTACTTC. Its translation: CASSAGVGMAKNIQYF.

The chain joins TRBV4-3 to TRBJ2-7; TRBD1 matches 7 bases. The ends lost 5 bases at V and 0 bases at J; junction bases unmatched: 7. Germline V gives CDR1 LGHNA, CDR2 YSLEER. This CDR3 is built from 15 residues. In DNA form, the CDR3 reads TGCGCCAGCAGCTACAGCAGGGGGATCTCCTACGAGCAGTACTTC. Its protein product is CASSYSRGISYEQYF.

This clone showed up just a few times. CDR3 sequence (DNA): TGTGCCAGCAGCTTCCTACCACGTCAGCCCCAGCATTTT. Amino acids: CASSFLPRQPQHF. This chain links TRBV7-8 with TRBJ1-5, with D unresolved. This CDR3 spans 13 amino acids. The germline V gene encodes CDR1 SGHVS and CDR2 FQNEAQ. The V end lost 3 bases, the J end lost 6 bases, and 9 bases lay between the germline ends.

This clone was counted a single time. The chain joins TRBV19 to TRBJ1-2; D perhaps matches TRBD1 (6 bases). Germline V gives CDR1 LNHDA, CDR2 SQIVND (reference sequence). Trimming stripped 3 bases from V and 7 bases from J, with 24 bases between. The CDR3 has 17 amino acids. The CDR3: CASSMVQGRRRFGGYTF. The CDR3 DNA is TGTGCCAGTAGTATGGTACAGGGACGTCGCCGTTTCGGTGGCTACACCTTC.

The chain carries TRBV7-3 and TRBJ2-1; D might be TRBD1 (6 bases). Trimming shortened V by 2 bases and J by 10 bases, and 12 bases separated the two germline ends. CDR3 length: 13 residues. Per germline, CDR1 SGHTA and CDR2 FQGTGA. This CDR3 is CASSLGAGVEQFF. CDR3 nucleotides: TGTGCCAGCAGCTTAGGGGCAGGGGTCGAGCAGTTCTTC.

The chain recombines TRBV5-1 with TRBJ2-2, with D tentatively TRBD2 (6 bases). This CDR3 region has 14 residues. Deletions cut 4 bases from V and 5 bases from J, with 12 bases between. The germline CDR1 and CDR2 sequences are SGHRS and YFSETQ. The CDR3 region has the DNA TGCGCCAGCAGCGCCAAGGCGGGGACCGGGGAGCTGTTTTTT. It codes for CASSAKAGTGELFF.